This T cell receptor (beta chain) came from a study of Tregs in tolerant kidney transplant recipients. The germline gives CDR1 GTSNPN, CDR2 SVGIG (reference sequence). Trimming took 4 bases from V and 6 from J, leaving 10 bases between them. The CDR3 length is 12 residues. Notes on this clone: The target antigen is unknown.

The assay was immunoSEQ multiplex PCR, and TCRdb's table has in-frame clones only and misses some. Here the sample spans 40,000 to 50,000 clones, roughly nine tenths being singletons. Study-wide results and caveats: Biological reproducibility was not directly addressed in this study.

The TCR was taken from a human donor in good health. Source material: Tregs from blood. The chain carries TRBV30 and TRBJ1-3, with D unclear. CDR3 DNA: TGTGCCTGGACAAGGGCCGCAAACACCATATATTTT. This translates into CAWTRAANTIYF. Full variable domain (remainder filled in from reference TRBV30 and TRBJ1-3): SQTIHQWPATLVQPVGSPLSLECTVEGTSNPNLYWYRQAAGRGLQLLFYSVGIGQISSEVPQNLSASRPQDRQFILSSKKLLLSDSGFYLCAWTRAANTIYFGEGSWLTVV.